These T cell receptor beta chains were read from a single sample in a study of blood T cells in healthy people across ages. MiXCR, applied by TCRdb to the 5' RACE reads, yields one record per CDR3 protein. There are 1.5 million to 2 million distinct CDR3 sequences in the sample; about 35% occur only once, and approximately 11% lies in the top ten. The sequencing sample was made of blood. These receptors originate from a young woman in good health. The CDR3 runs from the conserved cysteine through the conserved F or W. A D gene is named only where the DNA matches it firmly. A clone size is listed for some rows: how often the clone was seen (once, few, many), or a class if it is expanded.

J	size	V	D	CDR3	DNA
TRBJ2-3	-	TRBV27	-	CASSWGRDTDTQYF	TGTGCCAGCAGTTGGGGAAGAGACACAGATACGCAGTATTTT
TRBJ2-1	few	TRBV30	-	CAGQTATSSYNEQFF	TGTGCCGGTCAGACTGCAACGAGCTCCTACAATGAGCAGTTCTTC
TRBJ2-2	-	TRBV12-3/TRBV12-4	-	CASIDIRRQGGNTGELFF	TGTGCCAGCATCGACATTCGCCGGCAGGGAGGTAACACCGGGGAGCTGTTTTTT
TRBJ2-5	few	TRBV12-3/TRBV12-4	-	CTSSSDSSQETQYF	TGTACCAGCAGTTCAGACAGTTCCCAAGAGACCCAGTACTTC
TRBJ1-1	few	TRBV7-3	-	CASSLRAGVTEAFF	TGTGCCAGCAGCTTAAGGGCAGGGGTCACTGAAGCTTTCTTT
TRBJ2-5	few	TRBV7-6	-	CASSLVVAAPPPYF	TGTGCCAGCAGCTTAGTCGTAGCGGCCCCTCCCCCGTACTTC
TRBJ1-5	-	TRBV9	TRBD1	CASSEGGGQTNQPQHF	TGTGCCAGCAGCGAGGGGGGGGGACAGACGAATCAGCCCCAGCATTTT
TRBJ2-1	once	TRBV15	-	CATSREGGLGYEQFF	TGTGCCACCAGCAGAGAGGGGGGACTGGGGTATGAGCAGTTCTTC
TRBJ1-2	-	TRBV7-9	-	CASARGREGDGYTF	TGTGCCAGCGCGAGGGGCAGGGAGGGAGATGGCTACACCTTC
TRBJ2-5	-	TRBV5-6	-	CASSLDPQGTQYF	TGTGCCAGCAGCCTGGATCCACAAGGGACCCAGTACTTC
TRBJ2-3	-	TRBV20-1	TRBD2	CSARVFRTSFGTDTQYF	TGCAGTGCTAGAGTCTTCAGGACTAGCTTCGGCACAGATACGCAGTATTTT
TRBJ2-7	many	TRBV29-1	TRBD2	CSVFTGGSYEQYF	TGCAGCGTTTTCACGGGAGGGTCCTACGAGCAGTACTTC
TRBJ2-7	-	TRBV20-1	TRBD2	CGAPGLADSYEQYF	TGCGGCGCCCCTGGACTAGCGGACTCCTACGAGCAGTACTTC
TRBJ2-7	-	TRBV12-1	-	CASSPTSGRPHGNEQYF	TGTGCCAGCAGCCCAACTAGCGGGAGGCCCCACGGGAACGAGCAGTACTTC
TRBJ1-4	-	TRBV19	-	CASSSGRGINNEKLFF	TGTGCCAGTAGTTCGGGGCGAGGGATTAATAATGAAAAACTGTTTTTT
TRBJ2-3	-	TRBV7-8	-	CASSLEEGRKRPDTQYF	TGTGCCAGCAGCTTAGAAGAAGGCCGAAAGAGGCCAGATACGCAGTATTTT
TRBJ1-1	-	TRBV7-9	-	CASSALLGGGRRTEAFF	TGTGCCAGCAGCGCCCTACTCGGTGGGGGGCGGAGGACTGAAGCTTTCTTT
TRBJ1-2	-	TRBV6-1	TRBD1	CASSATGGSYGYTF	TGTGCCAGCAGTGCGACAGGGGGTTCCTATGGCTACACCTTC
TRBJ1-5	few	TRBV4-1	-	CAPTTSRARDQDSNQPQHF	TGCGCCCCAACCACCAGCCGTGCCAGGGATCAAGACAGCAATCAGCCCCAGCATTTT
TRBJ2-7	-	TRBV4-2	-	CASSPGTRQGEQYF	TGTGCCAGCAGCCCCGGGACAAGGCAGGGAGAGCAGTACTTC
TRBJ2-3	-	TRBV27	TRBD2	CASIGTRGINTDTQYF	TGTGCCAGCATCGGGACTAGGGGAATTAACACAGATACGCAGTATTTT
TRBJ2-7	once	TRBV21-1	-	CASSKGCARVEQYF	TGTGCCAGCAGCAAGGGCTGCGCAAGGGTCGAGCAGTACTTC
TRBJ2-1	-	TRBV4-1	-	CASSQVNLFSYDEQFF	TGCGCCAGCAGCCAAGTAAACTTGTTCTCCTACGATGAGCAGTTCTTC
TRBJ2-1	-	TRBV9	-	CASSASAMGYEQFF	TGTGCCAGCAGCGCCTCGGCCATGGGGTATGAGCAGTTCTTC
TRBJ2-5	-	TRBV2	TRBD2	CASSEDPSGGETQYF	TGTGCCAGCAGTGAAGACCCTAGCGGTGGAGAGACCCAGTACTTC
TRBJ2-3	few	TRBV28	-	CASLADTQYF	TGTGCCTCGTTGGCTGATACGCAGTATTTT
TRBJ2-1	-	TRBV15	-	CATSRGRGVTYNEQFF	TGTGCCACCAGCAGAGGGCGTGGGGTTACCTACAATGAGCAGTTCTTC
TRBJ2-3	-	TRBV13	-	CASSPYGGMTDTQDF	TGTGCCAGCAGTCCGTATGGAGGAATGACAGATACGCAGGATTTT